The present T cell receptor beta chain was sequenced within a study of a mutant IDH1 vaccine in newly diagnosed glioma. Study-level background: Most had both radiotherapy and temozolomide beforehand; others had only one.

Assay used: immunoSEQ multiplex PCR; TCRdb lists only in-frame clones, some missing. In the table there are approximately 47,000 clones, 88% of which are singletons. The junction had 4 bases not matched to a gene; V was cut back by 2 bases and J by 1 base. The germline V gene has CDR1 KGHSH and CDR2 LQKENI. This CDR3 spans 15 amino acids. The sample's time point: week 35, safety follow-up. Every vaccination contained 300 ug of the mutant IDH1 20-mer peptide and was paired with topical imiquimod. Patients had eight vaccinations, in weeks 1, 3, 5, 7, 11, 15, 19 and 23. With respect to this clone: The antigen remains undetermined.

The receptor comes from a woman aged 40 to 50 with glioma. The chain carries TRBV18 and TRBJ1-1, with TRBD1 matching over 7 bases. This specimen was PBMCs, taken from a glioma patient whose treatment included an IDH1 peptide vaccine. In DNA form, the CDR3 reads TGTGCCAGCTCACCAGCGGACAGGTCGAACACTGAAGCTTTCTTT. Its protein is CASSPADRSNTEAFF.